These 23 T cell receptor beta chains were all obtained from the same sample, sequenced in a study of T-cell memory formation after mild COVID-19. TCRdb analysed the 5' RACE reads with MiXCR anew, one entry per CDR3 protein. The sample holds about 270,000 distinct CDR3 sequences, roughly 18% seen once. Sequencing input: PBMCs or a T cell subset sorted from them (not recorded which). The receptors shown here come from a man younger than 30 who had mild COVID-19 (a few samples of this study predate the infection). Cell type and time point are not known.

This chain connects TRBV18 to TRBJ1-1; D gene ambiguous. CDR3 size: 14 residues. The germline CDR1 and CDR2 sequences are KGHSH and LQKENI. Trimming stripped 2 bases from V and 1 base from J, with 8 bases between. In DNA form, the CDR3 reads TGTGCCAGCTCACCATCGACGGCGAACACTGAAGCTTTCTTT. Protein sequence: CASSPSTANTEAFF.

The CDR3 loop is CASSQGGAGGHTDTQYF. The DNA for the CDR3 is TGCGCCAGCAGCCAGGGGGGAGCGGGGGGCCACACAGATACGCAGTATTTT. The chain joins TRBV4-3 to TRBJ2-3, with TRBD2 identical over 9 bases. The CDR3 has 17 residues. Germline V lookup: CDR1 LGHNA, CDR2 YSLEER. Losses at the gene ends were 3 bases for V and 2 bases for J; bases not matched to a gene: 9.

This clonotype was detected a few times. The rearrangement links TRBV7-3 to TRBJ2-2, with 7 bases matching TRBD2. Trimming removed 6 bases from V and 5 bases from J; junction bases left unmatched: 9. CDR1 is SGHTA and CDR2 is FQGTGA in the germline V gene. The CDR3 spans 15 residues. In DNA, the CDR3 is TGTGCCAGCAGTATGGGACTACCCGCGACCGGGGAGCTGTTTTTT. Encoded protein: CASSMGLPATGELFF.

This chain links TRBV2 with TRBJ1-1, with D unclear. V lost 8 bases and J lost 3, with 7 bases in between. Per germline, CDR1 SNHLY and CDR2 FYNNEI. There are 11 residues in the CDR3. CDR3 sequence reads: CASGRYTEAFF. CDR3 in DNA: TGTGCCAGCGGGCGTTACACTGAAGCTTTCTTT.

The rearrangement links TRBV7-6 to TRBJ2-2, with TRBD1 matching over 8 bases. The CDR3 sequence is 13 residues long. The V and J ends lost 4 bases and 7 bases, in that order; junction bases with no gene match: 2. The germline CDR1 and CDR2 sequences are SGHVS and FNYEAQ. CDR3 sequence (DNA): TGTGCCAGCAGCTCGGACAGGGACGGGGAGCTGTTTTTT. It yields the protein CASSSDRDGELFF. Combining the CDR3 with reference TRBV7-6 and TRBJ2-2 gives the whole variable domain GAGVSQSPRYKVTKRGQDVALRCDPISGHVSLYWYRQALGQGPEFLTYFNYEAQQDKSGLPNDRFSAERPEGSISTLTIQRTEQRDSAMYRCASSSDRDGELFFGEGSRLTVL.

V is TRBV7-9 and J is TRBJ2-3, with D unresolved. V was pared by 7 bases and J by 3 bases, with 8 bases between. The CDR3 covers 12 residues. CDR1 is SEHNR and CDR2 is FQNEAQ in the germline V gene (reference sequence). CDR3 bases: TGTGCCAGCATCGGGCGTACAGATACGCAGTATTTT. Translation gives CASIGRTDTQYF.

There are a few counts of this clonotype. The gene calls are TRBV2 and TRBJ2-6; D not resolved. Germline V gene lookup returns CDR1 SNHLY and CDR2 FYNNEI. The CDR3 loop spans 15 amino acids. The V and J ends lost 8 bases and 0 bases respectively, with 11 bases between them. The CDR3 DNA is TGTGCCAGCGGGATCGGAGTCTCTGGGGCCAACGTCCTGACTTTC. This translates into CASGIGVSGANVLTF.

This clonotype was observed at least ten times. The chain combines TRBV27 with TRBJ2-2; tentatively, D is TRBD1 (5 bases). V was shortened by 5 bases and J by 1 base, with 8 bases between the two germline ends. The CDR3 is 14 residues long. Looked up from germline, CDR1 is MNHEY and CDR2 is SMNVEV (reference sequence). The CDR3 region is CASSEDRNTGELFF. The CDR3 region has the DNA TGTGCCAGCAGTGAAGACAGGAACACCGGGGAGCTGTTTTTT.

V gene TRBV14 combines with J gene TRBJ2-3; D is unclear. Germline lookup yields CDR1 SGHDN and CDR2 FVKESK. There are 11 residues in the CDR3. V lost 3 bases and J lost 7, with 5 bases in between. The CDR3, as DNA: TGTGCCAGCAGCCAGGGTCATACGCAGTATTTT. Protein product: CASSQGHTQYF. The entire variable domain, with the rest obtained from reference TRBV14 and TRBJ2-3, is as follows: EAGVTQFPSHSVIEKGQTVTLRCDPISGHDNLYWYRRVMGKEIKFLLHFVKESKQDESGMPNNRFLAERTGGTYSTLKVQPAELEDSGVYFCASSQGHTQYFGPGTRLTVL.

The table lists this clonotype with many counts. Compared with germline, one end of the junction differs, possibly owing to a read error. This chain joins TRBV5-1 and TRBJ1-5, with unresolved D. Germline V CDR1 and CDR2: SGHRS, YFSETQ. The CDR3 has 13 residues. The CDR3 nucleotides are TGTGCCAGCAGTTTGGGTAGCAATCAGCCCCAGCATTTT. It specifies CASSLGSNQPQHF.

This chain links TRBV24-1 with TRBJ2-2; D gene unclear. Germline V gene data show CDR1 as KGHDR and CDR2 as SFDVKD. V was trimmed by 5 bases and J by 4 bases, leaving 7 bases between them. The CDR3 consists of 13 residues. CDR3 DNA: TGTGCCACCAGTGCTGATGTCACCGGGGAGCTGTTTTTT. Protein product: CATSADVTGELFF.

This clonotype was detected only a few times. The chain has TRBV6-5 and TRBJ1-3; D is ambiguous. The germline V and J ends were trimmed by 9 bases and 2 bases, with 11 bases remaining between them. The germline gives CDR1 MNHEY, CDR2 SVGAGI. The CDR3 length is 13 residues. Here the CDR3 DNA reads TGTGCCAGTCGAGTTGGCCCTGGAAACACCATATATTTT. Its translation: CASRVGPGNTIYF.

DNA of the CDR3: TGCGCCAGCAGCGCTCAGGGAGTAGGCTACACCTTC. Translating it yields CASSAQGVGYTF. This chain connects TRBV5-1 to TRBJ1-2; possible D gene TRBD1, 5 bases. Trimming took 4 bases from V and 8 from J, leaving 12 bases between them. This CDR3 is built from 12 residues. Per germline, CDR1 SGHRS and CDR2 YFSETQ.

The chain employs TRBV7-2 and TRBJ1-2, with TRBD1 identical over 8 bases. The V gene end was trimmed by 4 bases and the J gene end by 2 bases; junction bases not matched to a gene: 3. CDR3 size: 14 residues. Germline V gene sequence: CDR1 SGHTA, CDR2 FQGNSA. CDR3 sequence (DNA): TGTGCCAGCAGCTCCAGGGGGCGCAACTATGGCTACACCTTC. This codes for CASSSRGRNYGYTF.

This clonotype was detected a few times. The rearrangement links TRBV4-1 to TRBJ1-2, with unresolved D. This CDR3 is 13 amino acids long. V lost 5 bases, J lost 6 bases, and 13 bases lay in between. Germline-derived CDR1 and CDR2 are MGHRA and YSYEKL. The CDR3 coding sequence is TGCGCCAGCAGCTCTTTGGGGTGGGATGGCTACACCTTC. It specifies CASSSLGWDGYTF.

The gene calls are TRBV20-1 and TRBJ1-5, with TRBD1 identical over 9 bases. CDR1 is DFQATT, CDR2 SNEGSKA, per germline (reference sequence). J gave up 5 bases and V 3 bases, and 2 bases lay outside the gene matches. There are 13 residues in the CDR3. For the CDR3, the DNA is TGCAGTGCTAGTGGGGACAGGGATCAGCCCCAGCATTTT. It encodes CSASGDRDQPQHF.

There are many counts of this clonotype. The chain uses TRBV7-2 and TRBJ1-6; no clear D gene. CDR1 is SGHTA, CDR2 FQGNSA, per germline. The CDR3 totals 16 residues. Trimming cost V 6 bases and J 0 bases, with 12 bases left between them. CDR3 sequence (DNA): TGTGCCAGCAGGAGGACGGAGAGCTCCTATAATTCACCCCTCCACTTT. It yields the protein CASRRTESSYNSPLHF.

This clonotype has a handful of counts. V usage is TRBV5-5 and J usage is TRBJ2-1; D possibly corresponds to TRBD2 (5 bases). This CDR3 is 15 amino acids long. The V end lost 0 bases, the J end lost 7 bases, and 14 bases lay between the germline ends. Germline V lookup: CDR1 SGHKS, CDR2 YYEKEE (reference sequence). The CDR3 bases are TGTGCCAGCAGCTTGGGGCTAGCTCGGTATAATGAGCAGTTCTTC. This codes for CASSLGLARYNEQFF.

V and J are TRBV13 and TRBJ2-5; 10 bases line up with TRBD2. Trimming at V came to 4 bases and at J to 2 bases, leaving 10 bases not matched to a gene. The CDR3 length is 17 residues. The germline gives CDR1 PRHDT, CDR2 FYEKMQ (reference sequence). CDR3 DNA: TGTGCCAGCAGCTCCTCCTCCAGCGGGGGGGTTCAAGAGACCCAGTACTTC. As protein: CASSSSSSGGVQETQYF.

This clonotype was observed a few times. V gene TRBV5-6 combines with J gene TRBJ2-7; the D gene could be TRBD1 or TRBD2 (5 bases each). Looked up from germline, CDR1 is SGHDT and CDR2 is YYEEEE. Trimming shortened V by 4 bases and J by 3 bases, and 11 bases separated the two germline ends. The CDR3 has 13 amino acids. The DNA of the CDR3 is TGTGCCAGCAGCCCGGGACCGGACTACGAGCAGTACTTC. Translation gives CASSPGPDYEQYF.

This clonotype has a handful of counts. This chain connects TRBV7-2 to TRBJ2-3; the D gene is possibly TRBD2 (5 bases). V lost 11 bases to trimming and J lost 0 bases, with 18 bases between them. The length of the CDR3 is 15 residues. The germline V gene has CDR1 SGHTA and CDR2 FQGNSA. The CDR3 DNA reads TGTGCCTCCGCTGTAGCGTACGTAAGCACAGATACGCAGTATTTT. This sequence encodes CASAVAYVSTDTQYF.

The chain couples TRBV15 to TRBJ1-6; D gene ambiguous. The CDR3 is 13 residues long. The V gene lost 6 bases and the J gene lost 9 bases, with 12 bases spanning the gap. CDR1 and CDR2 (germline): LNHNV, YYDKDF (reference sequence). In DNA form, the CDR3 reads TGTGCCACCAGTCGGCAGGAAGGTTCACCCCTCCACTTT. Its protein product is CATSRQEGSPLHF.

This chain uses TRBV6-5 with TRBJ2-7; D not resolved. Trimming removed 5 bases from V and 6 bases from J, with 8 bases in between. Per the germline V gene, CDR1 is MNHEY and CDR2 is SVGAGI. The length of the CDR3 is 11 residues. The CDR3 loop reads CASSIWFEQYV. CDR3 coding DNA: TGTGCCAGCAGTATATGGTTCGAGCAGTACGTC.